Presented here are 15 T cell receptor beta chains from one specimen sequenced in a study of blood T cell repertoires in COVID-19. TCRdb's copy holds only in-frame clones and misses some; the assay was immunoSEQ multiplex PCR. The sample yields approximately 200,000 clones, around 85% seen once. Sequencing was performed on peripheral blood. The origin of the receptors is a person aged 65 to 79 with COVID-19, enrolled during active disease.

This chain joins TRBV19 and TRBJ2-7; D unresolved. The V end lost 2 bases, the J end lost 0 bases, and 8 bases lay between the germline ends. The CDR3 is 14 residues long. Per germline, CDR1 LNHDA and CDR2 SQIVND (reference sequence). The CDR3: CASSINDNSYEQYF. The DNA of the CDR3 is TGTGCCAGTAGTATAAATGACAACTCCTACGAGCAGTACTTC.

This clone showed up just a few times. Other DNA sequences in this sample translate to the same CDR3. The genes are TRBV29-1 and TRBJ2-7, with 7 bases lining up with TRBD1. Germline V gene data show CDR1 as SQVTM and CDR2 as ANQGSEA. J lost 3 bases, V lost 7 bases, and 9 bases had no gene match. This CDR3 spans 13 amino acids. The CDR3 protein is CSARTGGFYEQYF. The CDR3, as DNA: TGCAGCGCCCGGACAGGAGGTTTCTACGAGCAGTACTTC.

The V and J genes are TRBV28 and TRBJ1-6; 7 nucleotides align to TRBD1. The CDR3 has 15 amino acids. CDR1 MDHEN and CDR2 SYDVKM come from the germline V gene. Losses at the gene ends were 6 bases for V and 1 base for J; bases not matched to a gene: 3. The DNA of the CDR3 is TGTGCCAGCAGAGAGGGGGCGTCCTATAATTCACCCCTCCACTTT. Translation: CASREGASYNSPLHF.

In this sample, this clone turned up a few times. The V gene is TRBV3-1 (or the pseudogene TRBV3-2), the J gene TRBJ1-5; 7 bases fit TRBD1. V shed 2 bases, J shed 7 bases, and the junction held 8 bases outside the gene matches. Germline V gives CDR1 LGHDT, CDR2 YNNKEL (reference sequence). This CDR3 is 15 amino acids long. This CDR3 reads CASSQFNRGGQPQHF. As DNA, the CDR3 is TGTGCCAGCAGCCAATTTAACAGGGGTGGCCAGCCCCAGCATTTT.

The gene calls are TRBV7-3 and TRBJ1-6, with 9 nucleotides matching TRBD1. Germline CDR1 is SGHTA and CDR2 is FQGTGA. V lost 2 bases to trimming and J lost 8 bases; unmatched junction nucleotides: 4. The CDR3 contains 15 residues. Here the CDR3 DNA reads TGTGCCAGCAGCTTACAGGGACAGGGTCATTCACCCCTCCACTTT. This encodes CASSLQGQGHSPLHF.

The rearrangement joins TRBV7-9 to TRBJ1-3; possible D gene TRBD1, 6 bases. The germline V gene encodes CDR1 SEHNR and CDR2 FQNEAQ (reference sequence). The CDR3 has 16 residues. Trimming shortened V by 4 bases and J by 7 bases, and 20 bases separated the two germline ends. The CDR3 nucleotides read TGTGCCAGCAGCTCCCCGCAGGGGATAGTGGGGAACACCATATATTTT. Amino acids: CASSSPQGIVGNTIYF.

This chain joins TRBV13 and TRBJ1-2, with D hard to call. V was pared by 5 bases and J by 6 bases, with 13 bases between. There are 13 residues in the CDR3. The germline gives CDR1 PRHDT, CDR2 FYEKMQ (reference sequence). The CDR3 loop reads CASSPPGTDGYTF. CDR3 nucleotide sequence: TGTGCCAGCAGCCCCCCGGGTACCGATGGCTACACCTTC. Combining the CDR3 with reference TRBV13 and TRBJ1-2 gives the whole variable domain AAGVIQSPRHLIKEKRETATLKCYPIPRHDTVYWYQQGPGQDPQFLISFYEKMQSDKGSIPDRFSAQQFSDYHSELNMSSLELGDSALYFCASSPPGTDGYTFGSGTRLTVV.

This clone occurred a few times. The CDR3 sequence is CASSFTASQPQHF. In nucleotides, the CDR3 is TGTGCCAGCAGCTTTACAGCAAGTCAGCCCCAGCATTTT. The chain links TRBV7-9 to TRBJ1-5; D unclear. Trimming pared 3 bases from V and 6 bases from J, leaving 9 bases between. This CDR3 region has 13 residues. Germline-derived CDR1 and CDR2 are SEHNR and FQNEAQ (reference sequence).

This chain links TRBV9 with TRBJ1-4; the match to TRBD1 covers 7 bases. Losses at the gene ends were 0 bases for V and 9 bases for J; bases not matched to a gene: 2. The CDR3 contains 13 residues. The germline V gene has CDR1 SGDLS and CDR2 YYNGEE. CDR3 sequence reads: CASSVATGQKLFF. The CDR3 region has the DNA TGTGCCAGCAGCGTAGCGACAGGGCAAAAACTGTTTTTT. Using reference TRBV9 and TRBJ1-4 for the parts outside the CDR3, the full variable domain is DSGVTQTPKHLITATGQRVTLRCSPRSGDLSVYWYQQSLDQGLQFLIQYYNGEERAKGNILERFSAQQFPDLHSELNLSSLELGDSALYFCASSVATGQKLFFGSGTQLSVL.

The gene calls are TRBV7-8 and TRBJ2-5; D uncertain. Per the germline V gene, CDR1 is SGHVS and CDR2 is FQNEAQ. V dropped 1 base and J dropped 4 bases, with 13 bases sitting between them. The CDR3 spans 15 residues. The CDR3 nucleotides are TGTGCCAGCAGCTTAGGGGTAGCAATTGGAGAGACCCAGTACTTC. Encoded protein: CASSLGVAIGETQYF.

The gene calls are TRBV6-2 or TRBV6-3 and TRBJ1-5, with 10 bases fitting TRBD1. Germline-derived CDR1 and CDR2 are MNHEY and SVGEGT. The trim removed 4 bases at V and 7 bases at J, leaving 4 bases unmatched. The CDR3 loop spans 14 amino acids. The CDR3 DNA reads TGTGCCAGCAGTTGGACAGGGGGAACACAGCCCCAGCATTTT. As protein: CASSWTGGTQPQHF.

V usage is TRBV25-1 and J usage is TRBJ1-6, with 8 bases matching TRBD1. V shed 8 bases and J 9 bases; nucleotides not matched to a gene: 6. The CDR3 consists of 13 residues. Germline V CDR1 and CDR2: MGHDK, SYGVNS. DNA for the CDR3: TGTGCCAGCCGGACAGGGAGGGTTTCACCCCTCCACTTT. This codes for CASRTGRVSPLHF.

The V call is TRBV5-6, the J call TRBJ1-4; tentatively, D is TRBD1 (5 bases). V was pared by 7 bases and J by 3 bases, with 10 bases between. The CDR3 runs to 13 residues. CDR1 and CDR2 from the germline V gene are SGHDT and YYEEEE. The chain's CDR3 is CASGTGSNEKLFF. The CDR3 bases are TGTGCCAGCGGAACAGGATCTAATGAAAAACTGTTTTTT.

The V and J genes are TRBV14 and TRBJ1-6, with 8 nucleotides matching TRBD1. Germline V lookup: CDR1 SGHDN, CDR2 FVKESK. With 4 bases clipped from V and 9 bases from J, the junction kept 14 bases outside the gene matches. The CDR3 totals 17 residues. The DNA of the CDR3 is TGTGCCAGCAGCCCTCGGACAGGGTTGTACGGAGGTTCACCCCTCCACTTT. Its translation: CASSPRTGLYGGSPLHF.

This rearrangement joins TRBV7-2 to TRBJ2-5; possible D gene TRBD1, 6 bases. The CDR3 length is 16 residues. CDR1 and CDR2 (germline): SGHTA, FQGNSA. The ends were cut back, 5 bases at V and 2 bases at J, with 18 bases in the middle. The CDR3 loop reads CASSPATGTGQETQYF. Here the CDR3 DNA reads TGTGCCAGCAGCCCCGCAACAGGGACGGGTCAAGAGACCCAGTACTTC.